This entry lists 30 T cell receptor beta chains sequenced from one sample in a study of shared clonotypes between healthy human individuals. Libraries were prepared by immunoSEQ multiplex PCR; TCRdb keeps only in-frame clonotypes and omits some of them. The data hold about 1.1 million clones, with around three quarters observed a single time. What was sequenced was memory CD4+ T cells from PBMCs. Regarding subset: CD45RA-negative fraction. The receptors stem from a young man in good health. Some clones in this sample may be carry-over from other donors' samples.

The CDR3 is CSVAPSGVGQPQHF. DNA for the CDR3: TGCAGCGTTGCCCCGTCAGGGGTAGGTCAGCCCCAGCATTTT. The genes are TRBV29-1 and TRBJ1-5, with D possibly being TRBD1 (6 bases). Between the trimmed V and J ends, which lost 4 bases and 6 bases, there was a span of 16 bases. This CDR3 has 14 residues. Germline V gene lookup returns CDR1 SQVTM and CDR2 ANQGSEA.

This chain links TRBV5-4 with TRBJ2-5; TRBD2 might be the D (6 bases). V lost 2 bases and J lost 3, with 14 bases in between. The CDR3 extends over 15 amino acids. Germline CDR1 reads SGHNT; CDR2 reads YYREEE (reference sequence). The CDR3: CASSLSGRGKETQYF. CDR3 nucleotides: TGTGCCAGCAGCTTATCCGGGAGAGGGAAAGAGACCCAGTACTTC.

The chain employs TRBV29-1 and TRBJ1-2; D remains ambiguous. The CDR3 has 15 amino acids. Germline V gene lookup returns CDR1 SQVTM and CDR2 ANQGSEA. Trimming shortened V by 3 bases and J by 8 bases, and 22 bases separated the two germline ends. The CDR3 bases are TGCAGCGTTGAGGAACCCTTATCAAAAACGGGCGGCTACACCTTC. Encoded protein: CSVEEPLSKTGGYTF. Full variable domain (remainder filled in from reference TRBV29-1 and TRBJ1-2): SAVISQKPSRDICQRGTSLTIQCQVDSQVTMMFWYRQQPGQSLTLIATANQGSEATYESGFVIDKFPISRPNLTFSTLTVSNMSPEDSSIYLCSVEEPLSKTGGYTFGSGTRLTVV.

The chain combines TRBV5-1 with TRBJ2-1; no firm D call. The V and J ends lost 1 base and 4 bases respectively, with 6 bases between them. Germline lookup yields CDR1 SGHRS and CDR2 YFSETQ. The CDR3 runs to 13 residues. This chain's CDR3 is CASSLISYNEQFF. The CDR3 DNA reads as TGCGCCAGCAGCTTGATATCTTACAATGAGCAGTTCTTC. Full variable domain (rest looked up from reference TRBV5-1 and TRBJ2-1): KAGVTQTPRYLIKTRGQQVTLSCSPISGHRSVSWYQQTPGQGLQFLFEYFSETQRNKGNFPGRFSGRQFSNSRSEMNVSTLELGDSALYLCASSLISYNEQFFGPGTRLTVL.

This clone came up many times. The rearrangement links TRBV4-1 to TRBJ2-2, with TRBD1 matching over 10 bases. The CDR3 extends over 18 amino acids. Germline-derived CDR1 and CDR2 are MGHRA and YSYEKL. Germline trimming cut 2 bases from V and 7 bases from J; bases unmatched to any gene: 13. CDR3 DNA: TGCGCCAGCAGCCAAAGGTCCCGACAGGGGGCATATAGCGGGGAGCTGTTTTTT. Amino acids: CASSQRSRQGAYSGELFF.

A word on this clone: The sample has other DNA sequences that encode this CDR3 too. V and J are TRBV6-5 and TRBJ2-3; D unclear. V lost 0 bases and J 3 bases, leaving 7 bases between the germline ends. In germline, CDR1 is MNHEY, CDR2 SVGAGI. This CDR3 is built from 14 residues. The CDR3 here is CASSYSGRTDTQYF. CDR3 nucleotides: TGTGCCAGCAGTTACTCGGGCAGGACAGATACGCAGTATTTT.

The V and J genes are TRBV28 and TRBJ1-1; tentatively, D is TRBD1 (5 bases). V lost 6 bases and J lost 6, with 20 bases in between. Germline V gene sequence: CDR1 MDHEN, CDR2 SYDVKM. CDR3 length: 15 amino acids. Written as DNA, the CDR3 is TGTGCCAGCAGAACTTGGGGGTCCACGGGCTCTGAAGCTTTCTTT. Translated: CASRTWGSTGSEAFF.

The chain recombines TRBV30 with TRBJ1-5, with D possibly TRBD1 on 6 matching bases. This CDR3 contains 13 residues. CDR1 and CDR2 from the germline V gene are GTSNPN and SVGIG (reference sequence). V lost 2 bases and J 3 bases, leaving 8 bases between the germline ends. The chain's CDR3 is CAWSWGLNQPQHF. The CDR3 DNA follows: TGTGCCTGGAGTTGGGGGCTCAATCAGCCCCAGCATTTT.

V and J are TRBV7-9 and TRBJ2-3; 7 bases are a match to TRBD2. The CDR3 is 16 residues long. The V segment lost 5 bases and the J segment 2 bases; nucleotides outside the gene matches: 10. CDR1 is SEHNR, CDR2 FQNEAQ, per germline (reference sequence). The CDR3 loop reads CASSPRLSGATDTQYF. As DNA, the CDR3 is TGTGCCAGCAGCCCAAGACTAAGCGGGGCCACAGATACGCAGTATTTT.

The CDR3 DNA sequence: TGCAGCGTTGTGGAGGGGGGTATCTATGGCTACACCTTC. Residues: CSVVEGGIYGYTF. This rearrangement joins TRBV29-1 to TRBJ1-2; tentatively, D is TRBD1 (6 bases). CDR1 and CDR2 (germline): SQVTM, ANQGSEA. CDR3 length: 13 amino acids. The germline V and J ends were trimmed by 4 bases and 4 bases, with 13 bases remaining between them.

The J gene is TRBJ1-2, the V gene TRBV28; D gene ambiguous. The germline V gene encodes CDR1 MDHEN and CDR2 SYDVKM. Trimming left V 1 base short and J 4 bases short, with 10 bases between. The CDR3 spans 14 residues. The CDR3 sequence is CASSLYRVAYGYTF. CDR3 coding DNA: TGTGCCAGCAGTTTATATCGGGTAGCCTATGGCTACACCTTC.

This clone has at least ten counts. The V gene is TRBV9, the J gene TRBJ2-1, with D tentatively TRBD1 or TRBD2 (6 bases each). Trimming cost V 4 bases and J 8 bases, with 13 bases left between them. Per germline, CDR1 SGDLS and CDR2 YYNGEE. The CDR3 loop spans 13 amino acids. The CDR3 nucleotides are TGTGCCAGCAGCCAGACCCGGGGGCATGAGCAGTTCTTC. It specifies CASSQTRGHEQFF. The variable domain in full, completed from reference TRBV9 and TRBJ2-1, reads DSGVTQTPKHLITATGQRVTLRCSPRSGDLSVYWYQQSLDQGLQFLIQYYNGEERAKGNILERFSAQQFPDLHSELNLSSLELGDSALYFCASSQTRGHEQFFGPGTRLTVL.

The V call is TRBV6-1, the J call TRBJ2-3, with D perhaps being TRBD1 or TRBD2 (5 bases each). CDR3 length: 14 residues. CDR1 MNHNS and CDR2 SASEGT come from the germline V gene. Trimming stripped 11 bases from V and 2 bases from J, with 17 bases between. The CDR3 DNA is TGTGCCGTACAAAAGGGACCGAACACAGATACGCAGTATTTT. Translated: CAVQKGPNTDTQYF.

This chain uses TRBV27 with TRBJ1-1; D ambiguous. The V end was cut by 4 bases, the J end by 6 bases, with 12 bases between. This CDR3 is built from 13 residues. CDR1 and CDR2 from the germline V gene are MNHEY and SMNVEV (reference sequence). The CDR3 reads CASSSDQKPEAFF. CDR3 DNA sequence: TGTGCCAGCAGTTCTGATCAAAAACCTGAAGCTTTCTTT.

V and J are TRBV28 and TRBJ1-1, with D uncertain. V was cut by 6 bases and J by 6 bases, with 17 bases left in between. The CDR3 spans 14 residues. Germline V gives CDR1 MDHEN, CDR2 SYDVKM. The CDR3 nucleotides read TGTGCCAGCAGGAAGACTACCTTCGGATCTGAAGCTTTCTTT. As protein: CASRKTTFGSEAFF.

This chain connects TRBV6-1 to TRBJ1-4; D not certain. V shed 2 bases and J shed 0 bases, with 7 bases lying between them. This CDR3 spans 15 amino acids. From germline, CDR1 is MNHNS and CDR2 SASEGT. CDR3 residues: CASSERAATNEKLFF. The DNA for the CDR3 is TGTGCCAGCAGTGAACGGGCAGCAACTAATGAAAAACTGTTTTTT.

The chain combines TRBV28 with TRBJ1-2; D is unresolved. Germline V gives CDR1 MDHEN, CDR2 SYDVKM. The CDR3 is made up of 12 amino acids. The V gene lost 6 bases and the J gene lost 1 base, with 6 bases spanning the gap. CDR3 nucleotide sequence: TGTGCCAGCAGGGGAGATAACTATGGCTACACCTTC. Its translation: CASRGDNYGYTF.

Notes on this clone: The same CDR3 also results from other DNA sequences found in this sample. The rearrangement joins TRBV28 to TRBJ2-2; D remains unclear. The CDR3 totals 12 residues. Looked up from germline, CDR1 is MDHEN and CDR2 is SYDVKM. Trimming removed 7 bases at V and 0 bases at J, with 3 bases between. The CDR3 here is CASNTNTGELFF. CDR3 nucleotide sequence: TGTGCCAGCAATACGAACACCGGGGAGCTGTTTTTT.

This clone was seen more than once but under ten times. The J gene is TRBJ2-2, the V gene TRBV18, with 12 bases matching TRBD2. This CDR3 is built from 17 residues. Germline V gene data show CDR1 as KGHSH and CDR2 as LQKENI. With 3 bases clipped from V and 0 bases from J, the junction kept 2 bases outside the gene matches. The CDR3 sequence: CASSPGTSGPNTGELFF. The DNA of the CDR3 is TGTGCCAGCTCACCTGGGACTAGCGGGCCGAACACCGGGGAGCTGTTTTTT.

Details on this clone: The same CDR3 is also encoded by other DNA sequences in this sample. The chain recombines TRBV27 with TRBJ1-2; weak D call: TRBD1 (6 bases). Between the trimmed V and J ends, which lost 3 bases and 5 bases, there was a span of 10 bases. This CDR3 contains 13 residues. CDR1 and CDR2 from the germline V gene are MNHEY and SMNVEV (reference sequence). The CDR3, as DNA: TGTGCCAGCAGTTTCAGGGGAGGTTATGGCTACACCTTC. Translation: CASSFRGGYGYTF.

The rearrangement joins TRBV11-3 to TRBJ2-5; possibly TRBD2 for D (7 bases). Trimming took 5 bases from V and 3 from J, leaving 13 bases between them. There are 14 residues in the CDR3. Germline V gene lookup returns CDR1 SGHNT and CDR2 YENEEA. The CDR3 DNA reads as TGTGCCAGCAGCCCCCAAGGGGGGGAAGAGACCCAGTACTTC. It encodes CASSPQGGEETQYF.

V gene TRBV27 combines with J gene TRBJ2-2, with TRBD2 identical over 7 bases. J lost 0 bases, V lost 2 bases, and 0 bases had no gene match. The CDR3 spans 15 residues. Germline V lookup: CDR1 MNHEY, CDR2 SMNVEV (reference sequence). This CDR3 reads CASSLGGANTGELFF. CDR3 DNA sequence: TGTGCCAGCAGTTTAGGGGGGGCGAACACCGGGGAGCTGTTTTTT.

The chain couples TRBV2 to TRBJ1-2; maybe TRBD1 (6 bases). The CDR3 contains 15 residues. Trimming cost V 5 bases and J 8 bases, with 21 bases left between them. Per germline, CDR1 SNHLY and CDR2 FYNNEI. CDR3 in amino acids: CASSPRQATLIGYTF. The CDR3 DNA is TGTGCCAGCAGTCCCCGACAGGCTACCCTTATAGGCTACACCTTC.

V is TRBV7-9 and J is TRBJ1-1; 7 bases fit TRBD1. Germline V gene sequence: CDR1 SEHNR, CDR2 FQNEAQ (reference sequence). CDR3 size: 15 residues. Losses at the gene ends were 2 bases for V and 0 bases for J; bases not matched to a gene: 3. The CDR3 protein is CASSLRGGMNTEAFF. Here the CDR3 DNA reads TGTGCCAGCAGCTTAAGAGGGGGCATGAACACTGAAGCTTTCTTT.

The genes are TRBV7-9 and TRBJ1-2; D may be TRBD1 (5 bases). Germline V CDR1 and CDR2: SEHNR, FQNEAQ (reference sequence). The CDR3 sequence is 19 residues long. V gave up 4 bases and J gave up 3 bases, with 27 bases separating them. The chain's CDR3 is CASSSRGGNGGEGHYGYTF. CDR3 nucleotide sequence: TGTGCCAGCAGCTCCCGCGGGGGGAATGGAGGAGAGGGACACTATGGCTACACCTTC.

The rearrangement joins TRBV5-1 to TRBJ2-2; TRBD1 is a possible D gene (6 bases). Germline loops: CDR1 SGHRS, CDR2 YFSETQ. The germline V and J ends were trimmed by 8 bases and 3 bases, with 11 bases remaining between them. The CDR3 is 13 amino acids. The CDR3 loop is CASTTGYTGELFF. The CDR3 DNA reads as TGCGCCAGTACTACAGGGTACACCGGGGAGCTGTTTTTT.

J is TRBJ2-7 and V is TRBV7-2; D is possibly TRBD1 (8 bases). From germline, CDR1 is SGHTA and CDR2 FQGNSA. Trimming left V 8 bases short and J 3 bases short, with 17 bases between. The CDR3 contains 14 residues. In nucleotides, the CDR3 is TGTGCCAGCGGAGGCACAGGGGGGGTCTACGAGCAGTACTTC. This gives the protein CASGGTGGVYEQYF.

The chain recombines TRBV18 with TRBJ1-1; tentative D call: TRBD1 (5 bases). CDR1 KGHSH and CDR2 LQKENI come from the germline V gene. The CDR3 has 14 amino acids. Trimming pared 3 bases from V and 5 bases from J, leaving 13 bases between. CDR3 nucleotide sequence: TGTGCCAGCTCACCCGACAGTCCGGGGACTGAAGCTTTCTTT. Protein: CASSPDSPGTEAFF.

This clone showed up many times. J is TRBJ1-1 and V is TRBV7-3, with TRBD1 matching 8 bases. V lost 5 bases to trimming and J lost 3 bases; unmatched junction nucleotides: 2. Germline V CDR1 and CDR2: SGHTA, FQGTGA. The CDR3 is 13 amino acids. The DNA for the CDR3 is TGTGCCAGCAGCGTACAGGGGGACACTGAAGCTTTCTTT. This gives the protein CASSVQGDTEAFF.

The gene calls are TRBV5-1 and TRBJ1-2, with 8 bases fitting TRBD1. The CDR3 loop spans 16 amino acids. With 4 bases clipped from V and 6 bases from J, the junction kept 14 bases outside the gene matches. Germline CDR1 SGHRS, CDR2 YFSETQ. CDR3 protein: CASSLAPGTGLHGYTF. The CDR3 DNA reads as TGCGCCAGCAGCCTGGCCCCGGGGACAGGATTGCATGGCTACACCTTC.